The 3 T cell receptor beta chains below come from one sample, sequenced in a study of blood T cell repertoires in COVID-19. Some clones are missing from TCRdb's copy, which holds only in-frame ones; the method was immunoSEQ multiplex PCR. This sample yields roughly 220,000 clones, of which approximately 90% are seen a single time; 5.9% belongs to the top ten. The material sequenced was peripheral blood. The receptors originated from an elderly man with acute or convalescent COVID-19.

The chain recombines TRBV28 with TRBJ2-1; 7 bases align to TRBD2. Looked up from germline, CDR1 is MDHEN and CDR2 is SYDVKM. This CDR3 has 14 residues. V lost 5 bases to trimming and J lost 6 bases; unmatched junction nucleotides: 7. CDR3 amino acids: CASSQTSHPNEQFF. CDR3 nucleotide sequence: TGTGCCAGCAGTCAGACTAGCCACCCCAATGAGCAGTTCTTC.

This clone was detected only once. This chain connects TRBV7-9 to TRBJ2-1; tentative D call: TRBD1 (6 bases). The CDR3 sequence is 14 residues long. V was pared by 4 bases and J by 1 base, with 8 bases between. Per germline, CDR1 SEHNR and CDR2 FQNEAQ (reference sequence). CDR3 in DNA: TGTGCCAGCAGCTCACAGGGTTCCTACAATGAGCAGTTCTTC. It is translated as CASSSQGSYNEQFF.

The V call is TRBV7-3, the J call TRBJ2-7; 7 nucleotides agree with TRBD1. The CDR3 has 13 residues. The V and J ends lost 3 bases and 3 bases, in that order; junction bases with no gene match: 2. Germline lookup yields CDR1 SGHTA and CDR2 FQGTGA. DNA for the CDR3: TGTGCCAGCAGCTTGGGACAGAACTACGAGCAGTACTTC. Its protein is CASSLGQNYEQYF.